This TCR beta chain was identified in a study of CD8+ T cells in alopecia areata. Investigators isolated RNA and reverse transcribed it into cDNA to act as the sequencing template. Repertoires were generated with immunoSEQ multiplex PCR, while TCRdb's copy carries only in-frame clones and drops some. The sample includes around 120,000 clones, roughly 50% of them seen just once. This clone occurred a few times. Germline trimming cut 2 bases from V and 11 bases from J; bases unmatched to any gene: 9. The CDR3 is 14 amino acids. Germline V lookup: CDR1 GTSNPN, CDR2 SVGIG (reference sequence). This sample's treatment: oral pan-JAK inhibitor, 5-10 mg twice daily.

The specimen comprised CD8+ T cells sorted from blood, sampled at week 4, from a patient treated with tofacitinib. This chain joins TRBV30 and TRBJ2-6; TRBD2 aligns across 7 bases. The sequence was obtained from a human donor with alopecia areata. The CDR3 sequence: CAWSPVAGVDVLTF. The CDR3 DNA follows: TGTGCCTGGAGTCCAGTTGCGGGGGTCGACGTCCTGACTTTC.